These 8 T cell receptor beta chains share one sample of origin, sequenced in a study of control samples from healthy donors and cancer patients. Clones were sequenced by immunoSEQ multiplex PCR, and TCRdb holds only the in-frame ones, with some missing. The sample shows 350,000 to 450,000 clones, 75% to 95% of them seen only once. The sequencing input was PBMCs. The source of these receptors is a man aged 35-49 years with head and neck cancer.

The V gene is TRBV19, the J gene TRBJ1-4, with D tentatively TRBD1 (5 bases). The CDR3 length is 15 residues. Germline V gene lookup returns CDR1 LNHDA and CDR2 SQIVND (reference sequence). Deletions cut 3 bases from V and 0 bases from J, with 8 bases between. CDR3 DNA sequence: TGTGCCAGTAGTATTGGGGGTACAACTAATGAAAAACTGTTTTTT. It translates to CASSIGGTTNEKLFF.

As DNA, the CDR3 is TGTGCCAGCTCACCGACCCCCGACATAAGCGGAAACACCATATATTTT. Translating it yields CASSPTPDISGNTIYF. The genes are TRBV18 and TRBJ1-3; D is undetermined. The CDR3 is 16 residues long. Trimming shortened V by 3 bases and J by 4 bases, and 16 bases separated the two germline ends. Germline CDR1 reads KGHSH; CDR2 reads LQKENI.

V usage is TRBV6-6 and J usage is TRBJ1-3; no clear D. CDR1 MNHNY and CDR2 SVGAGI come from the germline V gene (reference sequence). V lost 11 bases and J 2 bases, leaving 13 bases between the germline ends. The CDR3 is 13 amino acids. The CDR3 is CASEVRAGNTIYF. Written as DNA, the CDR3 is TGTGCCTCAGAGGTTAGGGCTGGAAACACCATATATTTT.

This chain uses TRBV20-1 with TRBJ2-3, with D perhaps being TRBD1 or TRBD2 (5 bases each). The V end was cut by 3 bases, the J end by 1 base, with 11 bases between. This CDR3 comprises 14 residues. Per germline, CDR1 DFQATT and CDR2 SNEGSKA (reference sequence). CDR3 nucleotides: TGCAGTGCTAGTATAGGGACCGGCACAGATACGCAGTATTTT. Translation: CSASIGTGTDTQYF.

In DNA form, the CDR3 reads TGTGCCAGCAGTTACTCGATACAGAATGAAAAACTGTTTTTT. Its protein product is CASSYSIQNEKLFF. This chain links TRBV6-6 with TRBJ1-4, with unresolved D. This CDR3 region has 14 residues. Trimming stripped 0 bases from V and 5 bases from J, with 7 bases between. The germline CDR1 and CDR2 sequences are MNHNY and SVGAGI (reference sequence).

The DNA of the CDR3 is TGTGCCAGCAGCTCCAACAGGGGAGACTATGGCTACACCTTC. This translates into CASSSNRGDYGYTF. V is TRBV7-3 and J is TRBJ1-2, with 7 positions matching TRBD1. V lost 4 bases and J lost 3; bases outside the gene matches: 5. The germline V gene encodes CDR1 SGHTA and CDR2 FQGTGA. CDR3 size: 14 residues.

This clone was recorded once. The rearrangement joins TRBV11-1 to TRBJ1-1, with D tentatively TRBD1 (5 bases). The germline V and J ends were trimmed by 5 bases and 6 bases, with 13 bases remaining between them. The CDR3 is 13 residues long. Germline lookup yields CDR1 SGHAT and CDR2 FQDESV (reference sequence). CDR3 sequence (DNA): TGTGCCAGCAGCCACGGCCGGGGGGCTGAAGCTTTCTTT. This translates into CASSHGRGAEAFF. Filled out from reference TRBV11-1 and TRBJ1-1, the complete variable domain reads EAEVAQSPRYKITEKSQAVAFWCDPISGHATLYWYRQILGQGPELLVQFQDESVVDDSQLPKDRFSAERLKGVDSTLKIQPAELGDSAMYLCASSHGRGAEAFFGQGTRLTVV.

V gene TRBV6-6 combines with J gene TRBJ2-7; no reliable D call. Germline loops: CDR1 MNHNY, CDR2 SVGAGI (reference sequence). The CDR3 has 12 residues. The ends were cut back, 4 bases at V and 0 bases at J, with 4 bases in the middle. The CDR3, as DNA: TGTGCCAGCAGTTCAACCTCCTACGAGCAGTACTTC. Amino acids: CASSSTSYEQYF.